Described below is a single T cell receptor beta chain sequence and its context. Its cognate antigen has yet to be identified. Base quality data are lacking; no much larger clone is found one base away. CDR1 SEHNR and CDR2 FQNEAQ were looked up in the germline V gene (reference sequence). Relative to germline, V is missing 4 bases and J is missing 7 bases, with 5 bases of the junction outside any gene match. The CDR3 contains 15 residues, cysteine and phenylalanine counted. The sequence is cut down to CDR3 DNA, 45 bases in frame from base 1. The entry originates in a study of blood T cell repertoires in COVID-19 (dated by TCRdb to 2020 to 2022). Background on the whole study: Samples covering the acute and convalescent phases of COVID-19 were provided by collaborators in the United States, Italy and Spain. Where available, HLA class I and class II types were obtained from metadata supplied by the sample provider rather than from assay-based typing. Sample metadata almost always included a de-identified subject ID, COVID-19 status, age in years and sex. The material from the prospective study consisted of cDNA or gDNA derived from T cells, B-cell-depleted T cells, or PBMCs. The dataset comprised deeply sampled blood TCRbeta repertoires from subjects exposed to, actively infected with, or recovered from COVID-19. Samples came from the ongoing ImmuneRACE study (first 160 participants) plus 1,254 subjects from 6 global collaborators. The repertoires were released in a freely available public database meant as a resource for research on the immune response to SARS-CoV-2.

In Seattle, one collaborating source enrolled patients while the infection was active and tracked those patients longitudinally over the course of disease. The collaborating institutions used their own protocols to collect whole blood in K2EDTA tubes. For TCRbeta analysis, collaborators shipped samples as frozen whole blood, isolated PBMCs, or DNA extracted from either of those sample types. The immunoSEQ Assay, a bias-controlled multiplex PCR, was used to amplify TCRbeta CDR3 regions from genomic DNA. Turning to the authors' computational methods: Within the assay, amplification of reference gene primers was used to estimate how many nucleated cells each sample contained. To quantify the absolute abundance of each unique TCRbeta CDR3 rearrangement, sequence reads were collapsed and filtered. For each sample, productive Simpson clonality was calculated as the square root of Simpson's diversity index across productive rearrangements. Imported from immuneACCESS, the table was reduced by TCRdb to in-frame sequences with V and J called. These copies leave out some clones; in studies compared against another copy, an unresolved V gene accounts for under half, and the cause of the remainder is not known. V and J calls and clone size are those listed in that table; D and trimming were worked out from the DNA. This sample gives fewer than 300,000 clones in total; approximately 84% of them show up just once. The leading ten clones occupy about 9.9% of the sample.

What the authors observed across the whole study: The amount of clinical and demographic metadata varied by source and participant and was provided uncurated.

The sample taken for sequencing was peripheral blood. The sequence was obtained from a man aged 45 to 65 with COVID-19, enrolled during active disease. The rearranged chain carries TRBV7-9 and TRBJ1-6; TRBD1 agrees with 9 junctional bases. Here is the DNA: TGTGCCAGCAGCTCTGGGACAGGGATGAATTCACCCCTCCACTTT. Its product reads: CASSSGTGMNSPLHF.